The T cell receptor (beta chain) described here comes from a study of blood T cell repertoires in COVID-19. Sequencing was performed with immunoSEQ multiplex PCR; in TCRdb, only in-frame clones are kept and a portion is missing. Of 100,000 or so clones in the sample, approximately 86% were seen once. The CDR3 consists of 13 residues. The V gene end was trimmed by 2 bases and the J gene end by 5 bases; junction bases not matched to a gene: 4. From germline, CDR1 is GTSNPN and CDR2 SVGIG (reference sequence). The rearrangement links TRBV30 to TRBJ2-7; 9 bases are shared with TRBD1. The receptor comes from a middle-aged man with active or convalescent COVID-19. The sequenced material came from peripheral blood. The CDR3 loop reads CAWSRGQGNEQYF. The CDR3 bases are TGTGCCTGGAGTAGGGGACAGGGCAACGAGCAGTACTTC.